This T cell receptor (beta chain) was identified in a study of metastatic and nonmetastatic thyroid tumors. Study at large: Blood and tumor or nodule tissue repertoires from malignant and benign thyroid patients were compared.

No treatment of any kind had been given to any patient before thyroid surgery. Original processing notes: A classifier for distant metastasis in papillary thyroid cancer was constructed using CDR3 differences observed across clinicopathological groups. With MiXCR, TCRdb called clones anew from the PCR reads. V and J calls and clone size were set by TCRdb, not the authors. The sample yields roughly 59,000 clones, about 16% seen once. This clone was counted many times. Its matching antigen is unknown. Broader study findings: In blood and tumor, TCR beta diversity was reportedly significantly higher in malignant thyroid tumors than in benign nodules.

Germline loops: CDR1 MNHEY, CDR2 SVGEGT. V dropped 2 bases and J dropped 3 bases, with 7 bases sitting between them. The CDR3 runs 13 residues. The V gene is TRBV6-2 or TRBV6-3, the J gene TRBJ2-5, with no clear D. Material for sequencing was blood. The sequence derives from a male donor with papillary thyroid cancer or a benign thyroid nodule (not recorded which). Some clones in this sample may be carry-over from other donors' samples. This CDR3 is CASSYSQKETQYF. Here the CDR3 DNA reads TGTGCCAGCAGTTACAGCCAGAAAGAGACCCAGTACTTC.